The 8 T cell receptor beta chains reported below all come from one sample, sequenced in a study of T cells after yellow fever vaccination. TCRdb re-analysed the 5' RACE reads in MiXCR, keeping a single row per CDR3 protein. This repertoire shows about 300,000 distinct CDR3 sequences, around 7% found once; its top ten account for about a sixth. Sequencing used PBMCs, obtained more than 35 days after the first yellow fever vaccination. The receptors were sampled from a man between 18 and 29 years old who received the YFV17D yellow fever vaccine.

This rearrangement joins TRBV2 to TRBJ1-2; D uncertain. Germline V lookup: CDR1 SNHLY, CDR2 FYNNEI. Trimming shortened V by 5 bases and J by 8 bases, and 12 bases separated the two germline ends. The length of the CDR3 is 12 residues. The CDR3 loop is CASSITWGGYTF. The DNA for the CDR3 is TGTGCCAGCAGTATCACTTGGGGAGGCTACACCTTC.

The chain employs TRBV29-1 and TRBJ1-2; D call uncertain. With 4 bases removed from V and 2 bases from J, the gap between germline ends came to 8 bases. The length of the CDR3 is 12 residues. Per the germline V gene, CDR1 is SQVTM and CDR2 is ANQGSEA. The CDR3 loop is CSVVVGNYGYTF. CDR3 nucleotide sequence: TGCAGCGTTGTTGTGGGGAACTATGGCTACACCTTC. The full variable domain, with the rest looked up from reference TRBV29-1 and TRBJ1-2, is SAVISQKPSRDICQRGTSLTIQCQVDSQVTMMFWYRQQPGQSLTLIATANQGSEATYESGFVIDKFPISRPNLTFSTLTVSNMSPEDSSIYLCSVVVGNYGYTFGSGTRLTVV.

This clonotype was observed a few times. V usage is TRBV5-5 and J usage is TRBJ1-6; 11 bases line up with TRBD1. The CDR3 runs to 14 residues. Losses at the gene ends were 3 bases for V and 10 bases for J; bases not matched to a gene: 3. Germline V CDR1 and CDR2: SGHKS, YYEKEE (reference sequence). CDR3 sequence (DNA): TGTGCCAGCAGCTCGGGACAGGGGGTGTCACCCCTCCACTTT. Its protein is CASSSGQGVSPLHF. Complete variable domain (other parts from reference TRBV5-5 and TRBJ1-6): DAGVTQSPTHLIKTRGQQVTLRCSPISGHKSVSWYQQVLGQGPQFIFQYYEKEERGRGNFPDRFSARQFPNYSSELNVNALLLGDSALYLCASSSGQGVSPLHFGNGTRLTVT.

This clonotype was picked up many times. J is TRBJ1-1 and V is TRBV7-2; tentatively, D is TRBD1 (5 bases). Germline loops: CDR1 SGHTA, CDR2 FQGNSA. V lost 5 bases, J lost 5 bases, and 15 bases lay in between. This CDR3 has 14 amino acids. The CDR3 DNA reads TGTGCCAGCAGCCGGGACGGAGGGAGGACTGAAGCTTTCTTT. Amino acids: CASSRDGGRTEAFF.

The J gene is TRBJ1-4, the V gene TRBV20-1; TRBD1 aligns across 7 bases. V lost 0 bases, J lost 3 bases, and 7 bases stayed unmatched. This CDR3 has 16 amino acids. Germline CDR1 is DFQATT and CDR2 is SNEGSKA (reference sequence). This CDR3 is CSARDRSDRSNEKLFF. CDR3 nucleotide sequence: TGCAGTGCTAGAGATCGATCGGACAGGTCTAATGAAAAACTGTTTTTT.

This clonotype was recorded at least ten times. The gene calls are TRBV6-5 and TRBJ1-1; 7 bases are shared with TRBD1. The CDR3 loop spans 15 amino acids. The trim removed 2 bases at V and 8 bases at J, leaving 11 bases unmatched. Per the germline V gene, CDR1 is MNHEY and CDR2 is SVGAGI. This chain's CDR3 is CASSYLTGLTGEAFF. Written as DNA, the CDR3 is TGTGCCAGCAGTTACCTTACAGGGCTGACAGGGGAAGCTTTCTTT.

In this sample, this clonotype turned up a few times. J is TRBJ1-2 and V is TRBV7-2; TRBD1 agrees at 7 bases. Per the germline V gene, CDR1 is SGHTA and CDR2 is FQGNSA. V lost 3 bases to trimming and J lost 6 bases; unmatched junction nucleotides: 7. The CDR3 spans 14 residues. The CDR3 DNA is TGTGCCAGCAGCTTCGGGACAGTGGGGCATGGCTACACCTTC. Its protein is CASSFGTVGHGYTF.

This clonotype was found a few times. The chain carries TRBV4-1 and TRBJ2-2; D unresolved. Germline lookup yields CDR1 MGHRA and CDR2 YSYEKL. CDR3 size: 13 residues. Between the trimmed V and J ends, which lost 1 base and 6 bases, there was a span of 6 bases. CDR3 nucleotide sequence: TGCGCCAGCAGCCAAGTGTTAGCCGGGGAGCTGTTTTTT. Protein sequence: CASSQVLAGELFF.